The present T cell receptor beta chain was sequenced within a study of glioma-infiltrating T cells. Study-wide points: Tissue and blood shared very few CDR3 sequences. Non-neoplastic patients had below-expected tissue-blood divergence, while all gliomas exceeded expectation.

V gave up 7 bases and J gave up 1 base, with 16 bases separating them. This CDR3 spans 15 amino acids. Germline lookup yields CDR1 MNHEY and CDR2 SVGEGT. Only a few counts were recorded for this clonotype. The antigen is unknown. Using RNA template, CDR3s of TCR alpha and beta were amplified with iRepertoire arm-PCR. One-step reverse transcription and amplification started from approximately 100-400 ng of tissue mRNA or PBMC total RNA. TCRdb reanalysed the multiplex PCR reads using MiXCR and keeps one entry per CDR3 protein. The repertoire has some 18,000 distinct CDR3 sequences, over 45% of them found once; the top ten carry around two fifths.

The V and J genes are TRBV6-2 or TRBV6-3 and TRBJ1-1; a weak D match, TRBD1 (6 bases). This TCR derives from a human donor with low-grade glioma or glioblastoma, undergoing nonglioma brain surgery, or in good health (not recorded which). Material: glioma tissue, nonneoplastic brain tissue, or PBMCs (not recorded which). CDR3 in amino acids: CASIRSGTWNTEAFF. The CDR3 nucleotides read TGTGCCAGCATTCGATCCGGGACATGGAACACTGAAGCTTTCTTT.